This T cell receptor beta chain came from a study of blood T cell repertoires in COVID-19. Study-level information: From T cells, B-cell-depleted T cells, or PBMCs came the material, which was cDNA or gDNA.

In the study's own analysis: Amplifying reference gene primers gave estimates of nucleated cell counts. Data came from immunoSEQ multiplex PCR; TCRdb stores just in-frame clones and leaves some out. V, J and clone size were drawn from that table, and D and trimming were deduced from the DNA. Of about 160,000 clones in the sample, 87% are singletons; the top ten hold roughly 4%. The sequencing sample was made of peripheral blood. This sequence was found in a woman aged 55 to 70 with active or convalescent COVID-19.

CDR3 sequence: CASSEATDQETQYF. The DNA of the CDR3 is TGTGCCAGCAGTGAAGCGACAGACCAAGAGACCCAGTACTTC. The chain uses TRBV2 and TRBJ2-5, with a tentative D call TRBD1 (5 bases). Trimming removed 0 bases at V and 0 bases at J, with 5 bases between. Per germline, CDR1 SNHLY and CDR2 FYNNEI. The CDR3 runs 14 residues. The full variable domain, rest sourced from reference TRBV2 and TRBJ2-5, is EPEVTQTPSHQVTQMGQEVILRCVPISNHLYFYWYRQILGQKVEFLVSFYNNEISEKSEIFDDQFSVERPDGSNFTLKIRSTKLEDSAMYFCASSEATDQETQYFGPGTRLLVL.